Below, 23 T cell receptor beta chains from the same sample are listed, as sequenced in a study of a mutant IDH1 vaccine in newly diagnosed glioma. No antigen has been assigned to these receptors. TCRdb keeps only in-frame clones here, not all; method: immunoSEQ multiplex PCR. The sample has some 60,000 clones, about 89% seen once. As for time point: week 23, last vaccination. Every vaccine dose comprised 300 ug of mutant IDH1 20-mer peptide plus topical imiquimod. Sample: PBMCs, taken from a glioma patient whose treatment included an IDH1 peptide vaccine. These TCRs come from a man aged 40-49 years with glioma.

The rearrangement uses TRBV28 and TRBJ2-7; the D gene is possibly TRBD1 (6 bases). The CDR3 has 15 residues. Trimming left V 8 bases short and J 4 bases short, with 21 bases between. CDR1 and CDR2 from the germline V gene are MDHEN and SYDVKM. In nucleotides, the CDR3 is TGTGCCAGCCATGGAACAGGGAGAGCCATTTACGAGCAGTACTTC. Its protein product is CASHGTGRAIYEQYF.

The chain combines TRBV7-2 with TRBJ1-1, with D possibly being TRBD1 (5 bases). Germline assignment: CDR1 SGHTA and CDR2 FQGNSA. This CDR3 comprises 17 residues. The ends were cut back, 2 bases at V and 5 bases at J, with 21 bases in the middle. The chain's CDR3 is CASSLTLGPPRGTEAFF. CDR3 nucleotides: TGTGCCAGCAGCTTAACTCTGGGACCCCCCAGAGGGACTGAAGCTTTCTTT.

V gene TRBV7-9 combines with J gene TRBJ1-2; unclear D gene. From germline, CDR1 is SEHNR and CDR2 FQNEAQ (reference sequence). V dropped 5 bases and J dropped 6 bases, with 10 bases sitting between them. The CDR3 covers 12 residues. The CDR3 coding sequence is TGTGCCAGCAGCACCCATTCGAATGGCTACACCTTC. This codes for CASSTHSNGYTF.

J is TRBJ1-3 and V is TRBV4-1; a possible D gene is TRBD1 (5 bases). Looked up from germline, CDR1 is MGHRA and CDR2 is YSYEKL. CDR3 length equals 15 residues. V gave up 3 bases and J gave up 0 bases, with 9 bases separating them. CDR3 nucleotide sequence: TGCGCCAGCAGCCAGACAGCGATCTCTGGAAACACCATATATTTT. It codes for CASSQTAISGNTIYF.

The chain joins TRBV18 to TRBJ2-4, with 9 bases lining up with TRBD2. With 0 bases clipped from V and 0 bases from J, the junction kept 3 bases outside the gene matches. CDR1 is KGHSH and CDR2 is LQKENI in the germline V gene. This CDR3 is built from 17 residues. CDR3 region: CASSPPSGSGAKNIQYF. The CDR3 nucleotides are TGTGCCAGCTCACCACCTAGCGGGAGCGGAGCCAAAAACATTCAGTACTTC.

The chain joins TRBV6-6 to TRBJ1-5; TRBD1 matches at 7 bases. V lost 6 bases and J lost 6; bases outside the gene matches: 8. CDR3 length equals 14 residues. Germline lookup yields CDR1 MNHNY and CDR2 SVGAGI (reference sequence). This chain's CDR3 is CASSPTGRSQPQHF. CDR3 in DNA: TGTGCCAGCAGCCCGACAGGGCGAAGTCAGCCCCAGCATTTT.

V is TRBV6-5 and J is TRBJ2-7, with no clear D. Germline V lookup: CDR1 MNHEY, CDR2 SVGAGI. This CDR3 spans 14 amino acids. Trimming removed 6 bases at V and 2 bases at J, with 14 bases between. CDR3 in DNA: TGTGCCAGCAGCACGTCTACAGAGACCTACGAGCAGTACTTC. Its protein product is CASSTSTETYEQYF.

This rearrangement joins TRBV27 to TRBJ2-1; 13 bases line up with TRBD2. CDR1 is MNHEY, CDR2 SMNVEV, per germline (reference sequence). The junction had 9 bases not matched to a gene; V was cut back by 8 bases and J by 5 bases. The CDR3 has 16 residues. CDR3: CASYITGTSGNNEQFF. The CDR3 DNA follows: TGTGCCAGCTATATAACCGGGACTAGCGGGAACAATGAGCAGTTCTTC.

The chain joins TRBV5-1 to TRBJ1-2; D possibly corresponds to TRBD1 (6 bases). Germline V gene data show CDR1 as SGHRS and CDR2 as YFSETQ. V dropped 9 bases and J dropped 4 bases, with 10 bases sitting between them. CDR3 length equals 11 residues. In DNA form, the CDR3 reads TGCGCCACCACGGACAGCTATGGCTACACCTTC. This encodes CATTDSYGYTF.

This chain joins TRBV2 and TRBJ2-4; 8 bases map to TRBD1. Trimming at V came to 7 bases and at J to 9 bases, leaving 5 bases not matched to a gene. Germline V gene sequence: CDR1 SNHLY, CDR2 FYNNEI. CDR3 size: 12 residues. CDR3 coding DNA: TGTGCCAGCACCCGGACAGGGAGCATTCAGTACTTC. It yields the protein CASTRTGSIQYF.

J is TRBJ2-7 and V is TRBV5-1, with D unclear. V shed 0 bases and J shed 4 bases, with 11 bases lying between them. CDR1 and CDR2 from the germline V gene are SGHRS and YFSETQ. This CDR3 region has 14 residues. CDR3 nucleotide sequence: TGCGCCAGCAGCTTGGCTCCAGACGAATACGAGCAGTACTTC. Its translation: CASSLAPDEYEQYF.

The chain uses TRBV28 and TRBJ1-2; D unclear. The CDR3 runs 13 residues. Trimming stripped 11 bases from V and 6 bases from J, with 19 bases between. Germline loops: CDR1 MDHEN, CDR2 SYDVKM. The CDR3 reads CASQRYDSDGYTF. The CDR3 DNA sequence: TGTGCCTCCCAGCGGTATGATTCGGATGGCTACACCTTC.

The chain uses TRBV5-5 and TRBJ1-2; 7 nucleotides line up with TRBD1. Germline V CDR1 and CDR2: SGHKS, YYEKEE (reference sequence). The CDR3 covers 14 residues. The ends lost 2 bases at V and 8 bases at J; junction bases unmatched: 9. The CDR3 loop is CASSFSTGQGGYTF. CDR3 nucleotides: TGTGCCAGCAGCTTCTCGACAGGGCAGGGAGGCTACACCTTC.

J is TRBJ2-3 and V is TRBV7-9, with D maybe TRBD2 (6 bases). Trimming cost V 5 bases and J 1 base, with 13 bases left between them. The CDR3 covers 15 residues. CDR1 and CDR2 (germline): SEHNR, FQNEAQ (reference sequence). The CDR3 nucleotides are TGTGCCAGCAGCCACCCGGGAGCTGGCACAGATACGCAGTATTTT. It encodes CASSHPGAGTDTQYF.

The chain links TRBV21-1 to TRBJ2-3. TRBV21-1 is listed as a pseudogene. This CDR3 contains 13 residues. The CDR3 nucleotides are TGTGCCAGCAGCAAGCCCAGCACAGATACGCAGTATTTT. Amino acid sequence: CASSKPSTDTQYF.

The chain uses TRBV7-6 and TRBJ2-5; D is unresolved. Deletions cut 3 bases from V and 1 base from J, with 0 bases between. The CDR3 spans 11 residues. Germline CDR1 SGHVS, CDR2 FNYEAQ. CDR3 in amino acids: CASSFQETQYF. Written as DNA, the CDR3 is TGTGCCAGCAGCTTCCAAGAGACCCAGTACTTC.

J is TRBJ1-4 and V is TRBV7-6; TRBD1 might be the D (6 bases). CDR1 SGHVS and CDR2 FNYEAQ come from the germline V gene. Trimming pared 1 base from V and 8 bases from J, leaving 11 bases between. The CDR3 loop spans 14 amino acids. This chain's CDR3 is CASSLGSGVEKLFF. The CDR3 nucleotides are TGTGCCAGCAGCTTAGGGTCAGGGGTCGAAAAACTGTTTTTT.

Here the CDR3 reads CASSPLTGTGINEQYF. The CDR3 coding sequence is TGTGCCAGTAGTCCCCTGACCGGGACAGGGATCAACGAGCAGTACTTC. The chain has TRBV19 and TRBJ2-7; TRBD1 agrees at 9 bases. With V trimmed by 5 bases and J by 5 bases, 13 bases remained unmatched. The CDR3 has 16 residues. Germline CDR1 LNHDA, CDR2 SQIVND (reference sequence). Full variable domain (outside the CDR3, taken from reference TRBV19 and TRBJ2-7): DGGITQSPKYLFRKEGQNVTLSCEQNLNHDAMYWYRQDPGQGLRLIYYSQIVNDFQKGDIAEGYSVSREKKESFPLTVTSAQKNPTAFYLCASSPLTGTGINEQYFGPGTRLTVT.

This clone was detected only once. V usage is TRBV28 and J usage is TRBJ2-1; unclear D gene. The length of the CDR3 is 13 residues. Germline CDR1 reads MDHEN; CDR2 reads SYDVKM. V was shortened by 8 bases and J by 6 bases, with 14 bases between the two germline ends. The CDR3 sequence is CASVDARLNEQFF. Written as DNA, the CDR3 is TGTGCCAGCGTCGACGCGCGTCTCAATGAGCAGTTCTTC. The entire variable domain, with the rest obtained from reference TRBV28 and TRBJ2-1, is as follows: DVKVTQSSRYLVKRTGEKVFLECVQDMDHENMFWYRQDPGLGLRLIYFSYDVKMKEKGDIPEGYSVSREKKERFSLILESASTNQTSMYLCASVDARLNEQFFGPGTRLTVL.

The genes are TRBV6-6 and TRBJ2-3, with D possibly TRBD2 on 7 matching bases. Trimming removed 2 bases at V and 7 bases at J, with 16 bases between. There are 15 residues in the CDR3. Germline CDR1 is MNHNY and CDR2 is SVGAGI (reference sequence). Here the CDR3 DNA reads TGTGCCAGCAGTTACGAGGGGGGGTCTCGAAATACGCAGTATTTT. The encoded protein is CASSYEGGSRNTQYF.

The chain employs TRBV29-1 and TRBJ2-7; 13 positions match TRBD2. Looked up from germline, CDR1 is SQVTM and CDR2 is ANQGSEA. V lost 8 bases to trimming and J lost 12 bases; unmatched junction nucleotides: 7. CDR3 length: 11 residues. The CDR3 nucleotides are TGCAGCACCGGACTAGCGGGAGAGGTGTACTTC. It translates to CSTGLAGEVYF.

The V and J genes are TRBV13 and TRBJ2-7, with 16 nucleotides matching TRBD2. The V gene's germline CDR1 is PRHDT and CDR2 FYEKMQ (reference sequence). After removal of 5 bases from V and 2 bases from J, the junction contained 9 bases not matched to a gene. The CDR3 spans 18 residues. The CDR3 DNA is TGTGCCAGCAGCGAACCGGGACTAGCGGGAGGGAAACCCTACGAGCAGTACTTC. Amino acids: CASSEPGLAGGKPYEQYF.

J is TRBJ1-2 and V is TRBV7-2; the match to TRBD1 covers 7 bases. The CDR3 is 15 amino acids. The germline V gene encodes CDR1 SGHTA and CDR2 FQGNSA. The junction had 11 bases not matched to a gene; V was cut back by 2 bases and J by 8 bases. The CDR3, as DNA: TGTGCCAGCAGCTTACGGGACACAGGGGCGCGCGGCTACACCTTC. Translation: CASSLRDTGARGYTF.